This T cell receptor beta chain originates from a study of blood T cell repertoires in COVID-19. Study summary: Sample material is recorded as cDNA or gDNA derived from T cells, B-cell-depleted T cells, or PBMCs.

The CDR3 has 12 residues. Germline values: CDR1 SNHLY, CDR2 FYNNEI. Deletions cut 11 bases from V and 2 bases from J, with 11 bases between. Participants were aged roughly 18 to 100 years from 20 to 30 US areas. Each participant's cohort was designated according to participant-reported clinical history. Clones were read by immunoSEQ multiplex PCR, and TCRdb kept only the in-frame ones, dropping some. The sample lists about 280,000 clones, about 90% seen once, with about 1.5% in the top ten. This receptor was obtained from a woman aged 18-29 years with acute COVID-19. This sequence joins TRBV2 and TRBJ2-3, with D possibly TRBD1 on 5 matching bases. The sequenced material came from PBMCs or T cells enriched from blood (not recorded which). The CDR3 DNA follows: TGTGCCCAGGGCGGAAACACAGATACGCAGTATTTT. Translation gives CAQGGNTDTQYF.